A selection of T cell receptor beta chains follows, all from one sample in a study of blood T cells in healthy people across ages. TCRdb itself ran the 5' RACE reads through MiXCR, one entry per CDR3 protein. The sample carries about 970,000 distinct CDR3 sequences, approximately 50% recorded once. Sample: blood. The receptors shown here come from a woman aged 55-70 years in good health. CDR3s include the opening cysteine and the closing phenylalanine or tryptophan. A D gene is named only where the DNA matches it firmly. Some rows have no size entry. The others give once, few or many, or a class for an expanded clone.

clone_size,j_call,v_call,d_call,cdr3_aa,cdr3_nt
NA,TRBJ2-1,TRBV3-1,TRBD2,CASSRKLAASSYNEQFF,TGTGCCAGCAGCCGTAAACTAGCGGCGAGCTCCTACAATGAGCAGTTCTTC
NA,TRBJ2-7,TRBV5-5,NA,CASSPMVGADEQYF,TGTGCCAGCAGCCCAATGGTGGGGGCGGACGAGCAGTACTTC
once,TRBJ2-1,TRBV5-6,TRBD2,CTSSLGGSPLYNEQFF,TGTACCAGCAGCTTGGGCGGGAGTCCCCTCTACAATGAGCAGTTCTTC
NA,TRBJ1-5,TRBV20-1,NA,CSATFGSGQPQHF,TGCAGTGCTACGTTCGGGTCGGGTCAGCCCCAGCATTTT
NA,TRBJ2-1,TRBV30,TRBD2,CAWSRLAAYNEQFF,TGTGCCTGGAGTCGGCTAGCGGCCTACAATGAGCAGTTCTTC
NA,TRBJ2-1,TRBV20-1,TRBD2,CSVRLAPYNEQFF,TGCAGTGTTAGACTAGCGCCCTACAATGAGCAGTTCTTC
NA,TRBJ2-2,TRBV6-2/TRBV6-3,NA,CASGGELFF,TGTGCCAGCGGGGGGGAGCTGTTTTTT
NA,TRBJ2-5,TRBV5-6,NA,CASSVIRGLETQYF,TGTGCCAGCAGCGTTATACGGGGTTTGGAGACCCAGTACTTC
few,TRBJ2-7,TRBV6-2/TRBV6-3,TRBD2,CASSPRDAGAYEQYF,TGTGCCAGCAGTCCCCGGGACGCGGGGGCCTACGAGCAGTACTTC
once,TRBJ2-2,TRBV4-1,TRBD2,CASSEGLAGVQTGELFF,TGCGCCAGCAGCGAAGGACTAGCGGGAGTTCAAACCGGGGAGCTGTTTTTT
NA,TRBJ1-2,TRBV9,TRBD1,CASSVGRTGKDYGYTF,TGTGCCAGCAGCGTAGGGCGGACAGGGAAGGACTATGGCTACACCTTC
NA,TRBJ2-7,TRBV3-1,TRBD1,CASSRSGTGNEQYF,TGTGCCAGCAGTCGATCCGGGACAGGGAACGAGCAGTACTTC
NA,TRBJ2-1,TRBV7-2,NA,CASSRGVDEQFF,TGTGCCAGCAGCCGAGGGGTAGATGAGCAGTTCTTC
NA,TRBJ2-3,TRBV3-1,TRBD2,CASSLASLAGGSTDTQYF,TGTGCCAGCAGTCTTGCTTCCCTAGCGGGAGGGAGCACAGATACGCAGTATTTT
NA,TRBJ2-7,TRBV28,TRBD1,CASSSLGQGAYEQYF,TGTGCCAGCAGTTCCCTGGGACAGGGGGCCTACGAGCAGTACTTC
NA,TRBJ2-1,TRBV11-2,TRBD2,CASSFAGEAYNEQFF,TGTGCCAGCAGCTTTGCGGGAGAAGCTTACAATGAGCAGTTCTTC
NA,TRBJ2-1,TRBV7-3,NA,CASSLLWTAGNNGQFF,TGTGCCAGCAGCTTACTTTGGACGGCCGGGAACAATGGGCAGTTCTTC
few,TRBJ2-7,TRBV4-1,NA,CASSQSMGVNYEQYF,TGCGCCAGCAGCCAAAGTATGGGGGTGAACTACGAGCAGTACTTC
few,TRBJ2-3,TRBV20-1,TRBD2,CSASGRLALSADTQYF,TGCAGTGCTAGTGGGAGACTAGCCCTTTCCGCAGATACGCAGTATTTT
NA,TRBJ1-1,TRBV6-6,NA,CASNRGTTEAFF,TGTGCCAGCAATCGGGGGACCACTGAAGCTTTCTTT
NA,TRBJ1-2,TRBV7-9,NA,CASSLEAGLNGYTF,TGTGCCAGCAGCTTAGAGGCGGGGCTGAATGGCTACACCTTC
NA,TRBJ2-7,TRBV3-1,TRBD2,CASSPGLAGAEQYF,TGTGCCAGCAGCCCTGGACTAGCGGGAGCCGAGCAGTACTTC
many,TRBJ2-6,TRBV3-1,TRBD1,CASSRDSSGANVLTF,TGTGCCAGCAGTCGGGACAGCTCTGGGGCCAACGTCCTGACTTTC
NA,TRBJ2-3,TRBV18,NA,CASSRFPIAVTDTQYF,TGTGCCAGCTCACGGTTTCCCATAGCGGTCACAGATACGCAGTATTTT
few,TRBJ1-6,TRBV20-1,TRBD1,CSAQGSRQGYFPLHF,TGCAGTGCTCAAGGGTCCCGACAGGGTTATTTCCCCCTCCACTTT
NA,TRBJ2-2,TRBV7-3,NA,CASSLLPGVGTGELFF,TGTGCCAGCAGCTTACTTCCGGGAGTTGGCACCGGGGAGCTGTTTTTT
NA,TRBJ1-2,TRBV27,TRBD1,CASGQGVPIGYTF,TGTGCCAGCGGACAGGGGGTACCTATTGGCTACACCTTC
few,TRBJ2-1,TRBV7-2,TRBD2,CASSRGTSGWDEQFF,TGTGCCAGCAGTCGAGGGACTAGCGGGTGGGATGAGCAGTTCTTC
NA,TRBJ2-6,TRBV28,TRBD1,CASPFLGQRRKGSGANVLTF,TGTGCCAGCCCATTCCTGGGACAGCGAAGAAAAGGCTCTGGGGCCAACGTCCTGACTTTC
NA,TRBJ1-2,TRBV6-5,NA,CASSLGRQQRNGYTF,TGTGCCAGCAGTCTGGGCAGACAACAAAGGAATGGCTACACCTTC
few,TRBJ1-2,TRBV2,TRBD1,CASTGGNYGYTF,TGTGCCAGCACAGGGGGCAACTATGGCTACACCTTC
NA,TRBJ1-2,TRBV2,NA,CASSVRPQRDGYTF,TGTGCCAGCAGTGTCCGACCGCAGCGGGATGGCTACACCTTC
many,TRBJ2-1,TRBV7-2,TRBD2,CASTRRASGNYNEQFF,TGTGCCAGCACGCGTCGGGCTAGCGGAAACTACAATGAGCAGTTCTTC
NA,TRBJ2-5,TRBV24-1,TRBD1,CATGGQGESETQYF,TGTGCCACAGGGGGACAGGGGGAGTCGGAGACCCAGTACTTC
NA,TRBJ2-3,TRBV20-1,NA,CSARDVRTDTQYF,TGCAGTGCTAGAGATGTTCGCACAGATACGCAGTATTTT
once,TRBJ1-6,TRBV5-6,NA,CASSPSVAYNSPLHF,TGTGCCAGCAGCCCCAGCGTGGCCTATAATTCACCCCTCCACTTT
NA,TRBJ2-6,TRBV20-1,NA,CSARVPPHGANVLTF,TGCAGTGCTAGAGTGCCACCCCATGGGGCCAACGTCCTGACTTTC
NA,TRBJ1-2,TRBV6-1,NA,CASSEGRTVYGYTF,TGTGCCAGCAGTGAAGGCCGGACAGTTTATGGCTACACCTTC
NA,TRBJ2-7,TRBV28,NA,CASSLSGVHEQYF,TGTGCCAGCAGTTTGTCGGGCGTCCACGAGCAGTACTTC
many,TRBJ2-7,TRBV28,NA,CASSLVGRPLSYEQYF,TGTGCCAGCAGTTTAGTAGGTCGGCCGCTGAGTTACGAGCAGTACTTC
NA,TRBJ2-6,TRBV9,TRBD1,CASSGWTGNGANVLTF,TGTGCCAGCAGCGGATGGACAGGGAACGGGGCCAACGTCCTGACTTTC
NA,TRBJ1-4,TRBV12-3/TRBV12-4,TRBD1,CASSHPGQNNEELFF,TGTGCCAGCAGTCATCCGGGACAGAATAATGAAGAACTGTTTTTT
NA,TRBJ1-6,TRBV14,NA,CASSQGRSPLHF,TGTGCCAGCAGCCAAGGGCGTTCACCCCTCCACTTT
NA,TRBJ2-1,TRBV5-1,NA,CASSLEKGDDSYNDQFF,TGCGCCAGCAGCTTGGAGAAAGGGGATGACTCCTACAATGATCAGTTCTTC
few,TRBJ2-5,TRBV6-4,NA,CASGIQETQYF,TGTGCCAGCGGGATCCAAGAGACCCAGTACTTC
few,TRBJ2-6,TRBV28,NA,CASSSVILSGANVLTF,TGTGCCAGCAGTTCAGTGATCCTCTCTGGGGCCAACGTCCTGACTTTC
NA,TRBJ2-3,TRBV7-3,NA,CASSLTFGDAQYF,TGTGCCAGCAGCTTAACCTTTGGCGACGCGCAGTATTTT
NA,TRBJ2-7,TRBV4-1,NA,CASSQGGPVSSKSSYEQYF,TGCGCCAGCAGCCAAGGAGGTCCCGTGAGCAGCAAATCTTCCTACGAGCAGTACTTC